This TCR beta chain was obtained from a study of blood T cell repertoires in COVID-19. Study at large: The analysed material was cDNA or gDNA that came from T cells, B-cell-depleted T cells, or PBMCs.

Original data processing: Counts of nucleated cells, estimated from reference gene primer amplification, were obtained. Sequencing was performed with immunoSEQ multiplex PCR; in TCRdb, only in-frame clones are kept and a portion is missing. D and trimming come from the DNA, and the V and J calls and clone size come from that table. This sample has under 300,000 clones, with about 83% found just once. Germline lookup yields CDR1 MDHEN and CDR2 SYDVKM. Trimming left V 6 bases short and J 0 bases short, with 15 bases between. The CDR3 loop spans 16 amino acids. Source material: peripheral blood. This chain uses TRBV28 with TRBJ2-1; D might be TRBD1 (6 bases). The clonotype originates from a man older than 75 with acute or convalescent COVID-19. CDR3 amino acids: CASRLTGKSSYNEQFF. In DNA, the CDR3 is TGTGCCAGCAGACTTACAGGGAAAAGCTCCTACAATGAGCAGTTCTTC.